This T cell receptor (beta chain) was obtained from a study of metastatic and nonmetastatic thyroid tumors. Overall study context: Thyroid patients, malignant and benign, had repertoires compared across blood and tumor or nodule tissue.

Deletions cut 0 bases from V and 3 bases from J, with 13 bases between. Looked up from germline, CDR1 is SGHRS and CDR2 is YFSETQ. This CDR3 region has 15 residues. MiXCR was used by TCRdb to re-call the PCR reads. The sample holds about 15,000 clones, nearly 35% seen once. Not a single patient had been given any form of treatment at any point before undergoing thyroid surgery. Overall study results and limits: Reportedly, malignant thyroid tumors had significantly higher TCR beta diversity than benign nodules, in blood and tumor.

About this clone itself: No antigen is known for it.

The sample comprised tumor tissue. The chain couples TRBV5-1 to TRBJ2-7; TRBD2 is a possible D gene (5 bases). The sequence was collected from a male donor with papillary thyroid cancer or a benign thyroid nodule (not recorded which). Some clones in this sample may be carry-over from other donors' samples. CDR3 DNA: TGCGCCAGCAGCTTGGGGGCCACAGAGGGCTACGAGCAGTACTTC. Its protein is CASSLGATEGYEQYF.